These 8 T cell receptor beta chains were all obtained from the same sample, sequenced in a study of T cell repertoires in cytomegalovirus infection. TCRdb reanalysed the reads using MiXCR and keeps one entry per CDR3 protein. This table has some 590,000 distinct CDR3 sequences, just under 40% appearing once. For these TCRs, the target antigens are not known. The sample here was cultured PBMCs, taken from culture after CMV antigen stimulation. All receptors derive from a human donor in good health (CMV status not recorded). Some clones in this sample may be carry-over from other donors' samples.

In its sample, this clonotype was seen a few times. The chain uses TRBV7-2 and TRBJ2-1; TRBD2 agrees at 10 bases. The CDR3 has 16 amino acids. V lost 6 bases and J lost 1; bases outside the gene matches: 6. Germline V gene sequence: CDR1 SGHTA, CDR2 FQGNSA. The CDR3 coding sequence is TGTGCCAGCAGACCTAGCGGGAGCGGTTCCTACAATGAGCAGTTCTTC. Translating gives CASRPSGSGSYNEQFF.

The rearrangement joins TRBV6-2 or TRBV6-3 to TRBJ2-7; 9 bases align to TRBD2. This CDR3 is 16 amino acids long. After removal of 3 bases from V and 0 bases from J, the junction contained 6 bases not matched to a gene. Germline V gene sequence: CDR1 MNHEY, CDR2 SVGEGT. The CDR3 spells CASSYSAGGFSYEQYF. The CDR3 DNA reads as TGTGCCAGCAGTTATTCGGCGGGAGGGTTCTCCTACGAGCAGTACTTC.

The CDR3 here is CATKTQGRGEQYF. In DNA form, the CDR3 reads TGTGCCACCAAGACACAGGGACGAGGCGAGCAGTACTTC. The J gene is TRBJ2-7, the V gene TRBV27; maybe TRBD1 (6 bases). Trimming removed 10 bases from V and 6 bases from J, with 19 bases in between. Per germline, CDR1 MNHEY and CDR2 SMNVEV (reference sequence). This CDR3 has 13 residues.

This clonotype turned up a few times. The rearrangement joins TRBV10-3 to TRBJ2-1; 9 bases line up with TRBD1. The germline V gene has CDR1 ENHRY and CDR2 SYGVKD. V lost 4 bases, J lost 2 bases, and 3 bases stayed unmatched. The CDR3 extends over 15 amino acids. Here the CDR3 DNA reads TGTGCCATCAGTGGAACAGGGGGCGCCTACAATGAGCAGTTCTTC. This translates into CAISGTGGAYNEQFF.

The CDR3 DNA reads TGTGCCAGCAGCCTACAGCGGGATACGCAGTATTTT. The encoded protein is CASSLQRDTQYF. The chain couples TRBV11-2 to TRBJ2-3, with D tentatively TRBD2 (5 bases). V shed 5 bases and J shed 6 bases, with 9 bases lying between them. Germline CDR1 is SGHAT and CDR2 is FQNNGV. The CDR3 has 12 residues.

V is TRBV10-3 and J is TRBJ2-5; D gene uncertain. Per germline, CDR1 ENHRY and CDR2 SYGVKD. V shed 8 bases and J shed 3 bases, with 13 bases lying between them. This CDR3 comprises 13 residues. The CDR3, as DNA: TGTGCCATCTCCCCCCGGACGGAAGAGACCCAGTACTTC. This gives the protein CAISPRTEETQYF.

The rearrangement joins TRBV4-2 to TRBJ2-4, with D possibly TRBD1 on 8 matching bases. V was shortened by 4 bases and J by 1 base, with 26 bases between the two germline ends. Germline CDR1 reads LGHNA; CDR2 reads YNFKEQ. The CDR3 is 20 residues long. CDR3 in amino acids: CASSLPTEDREGWAKNIQYF. CDR3 DNA sequence: TGTGCCAGCAGCCTACCCACAGAGGACAGGGAGGGTTGGGCCAAAAACATTCAGTACTTC.

J is TRBJ1-1 and V is TRBV12-3 or TRBV12-4; the match to TRBD1 covers 8 bases. With V trimmed by 6 bases and J by 4 bases, 10 bases remained unmatched. This CDR3 has 15 residues. CDR3 sequence (DNA): TGTGCCAGCAGCCGGACAGGGAGTCTCGGCACTGAAGCTTTCTTT. The encoded protein is CASSRTGSLGTEAFF.